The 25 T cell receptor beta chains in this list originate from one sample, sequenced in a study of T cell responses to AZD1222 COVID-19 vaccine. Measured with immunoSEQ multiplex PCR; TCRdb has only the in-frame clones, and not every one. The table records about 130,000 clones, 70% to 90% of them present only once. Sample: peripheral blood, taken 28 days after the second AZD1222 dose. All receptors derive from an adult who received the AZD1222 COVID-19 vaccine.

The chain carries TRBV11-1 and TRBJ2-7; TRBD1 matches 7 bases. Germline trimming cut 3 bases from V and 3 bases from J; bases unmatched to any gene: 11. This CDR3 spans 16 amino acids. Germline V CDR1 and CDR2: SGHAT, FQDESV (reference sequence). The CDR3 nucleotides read TGTGCCAGCAGCTTGCGCCTTACAGGGGATAACTACGAGCAGTACTTC. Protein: CASSLRLTGDNYEQYF.

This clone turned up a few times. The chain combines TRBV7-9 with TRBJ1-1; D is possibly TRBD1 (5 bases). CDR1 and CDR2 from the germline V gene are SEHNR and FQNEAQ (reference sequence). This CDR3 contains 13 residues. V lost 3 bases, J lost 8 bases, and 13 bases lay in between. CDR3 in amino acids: CASSFEGGAEAFF. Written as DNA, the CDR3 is TGTGCCAGCAGCTTTGAGGGAGGGGCGGAAGCTTTCTTT.

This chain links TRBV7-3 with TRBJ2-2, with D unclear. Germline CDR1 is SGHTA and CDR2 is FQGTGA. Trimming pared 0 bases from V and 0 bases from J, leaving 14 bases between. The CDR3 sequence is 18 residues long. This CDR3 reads CASSLTPLVPPNTGELFF. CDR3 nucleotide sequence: TGTGCCAGCAGCTTAACGCCCCTCGTCCCCCCGAACACCGGGGAGCTGTTTTTT. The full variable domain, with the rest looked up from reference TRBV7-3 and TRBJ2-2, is GAGVSQTPSNKVTEKGKYVELRCDPISGHTALYWYRQSLGQGPEFLIYFQGTGAADDSGLPNDRFFAVRPEGSVSTLKIQRTERGDSAVYLCASSLTPLVPPNTGELFFGEGSRLTVL.

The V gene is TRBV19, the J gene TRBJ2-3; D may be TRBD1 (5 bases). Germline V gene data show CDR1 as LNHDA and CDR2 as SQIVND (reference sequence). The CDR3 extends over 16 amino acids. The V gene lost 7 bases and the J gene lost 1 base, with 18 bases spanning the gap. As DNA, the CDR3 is TGTGCCAGTACCCCCCTAGGGGAAGGGGGCACAGATACGCAGTATTTT. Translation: CASTPLGEGGTDTQYF.

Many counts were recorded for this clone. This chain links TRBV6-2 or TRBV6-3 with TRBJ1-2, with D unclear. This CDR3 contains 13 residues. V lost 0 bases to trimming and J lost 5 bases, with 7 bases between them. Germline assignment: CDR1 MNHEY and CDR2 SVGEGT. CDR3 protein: CASSYSPAYGYTF. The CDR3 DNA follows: TGTGCCAGCAGTTACTCGCCGGCGTATGGCTACACCTTC.

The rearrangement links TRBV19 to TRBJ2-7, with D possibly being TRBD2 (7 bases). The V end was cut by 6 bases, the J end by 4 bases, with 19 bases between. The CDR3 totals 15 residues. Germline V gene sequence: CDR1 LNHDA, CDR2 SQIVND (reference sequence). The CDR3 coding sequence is TGTGCCAGTAGCATCTTCTCGGGGGGCAGGTACGAGCAGTACTTC. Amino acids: CASSIFSGGRYEQYF. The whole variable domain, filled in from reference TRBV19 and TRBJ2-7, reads DGGITQSPKYLFRKEGQNVTLSCEQNLNHDAMYWYRQDPGQGLRLIYYSQIVNDFQKGDIAEGYSVSREKKESFPLTVTSAQKNPTAFYLCASSIFSGGRYEQYFGPGTRLTVT.

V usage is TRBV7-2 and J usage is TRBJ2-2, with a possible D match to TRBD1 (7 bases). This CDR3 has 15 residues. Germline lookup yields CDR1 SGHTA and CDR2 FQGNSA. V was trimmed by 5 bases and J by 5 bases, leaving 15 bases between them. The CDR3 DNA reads TGTGCCAGCAGCCGTCAGGGGGGCGGAACCGGGGAGCTGTTTTTT. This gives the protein CASSRQGGGTGELFF.

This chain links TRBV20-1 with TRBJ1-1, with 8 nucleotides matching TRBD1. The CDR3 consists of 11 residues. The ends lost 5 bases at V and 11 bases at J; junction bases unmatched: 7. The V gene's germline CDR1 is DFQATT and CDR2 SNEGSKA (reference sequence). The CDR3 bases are TGCAGTGCTGGACAGGGCGGGTTGGCTTTCTTT. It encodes CSAGQGGLAFF.

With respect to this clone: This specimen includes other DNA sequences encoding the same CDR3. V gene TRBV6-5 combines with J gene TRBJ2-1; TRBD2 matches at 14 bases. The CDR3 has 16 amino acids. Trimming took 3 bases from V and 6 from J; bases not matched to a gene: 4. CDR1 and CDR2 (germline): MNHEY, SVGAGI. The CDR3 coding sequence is TGTGCCAGCAGTTATCGTGGACTAGCGGGGGGCAATGAGCAGTTCTTC. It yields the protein CASSYRGLAGGNEQFF.

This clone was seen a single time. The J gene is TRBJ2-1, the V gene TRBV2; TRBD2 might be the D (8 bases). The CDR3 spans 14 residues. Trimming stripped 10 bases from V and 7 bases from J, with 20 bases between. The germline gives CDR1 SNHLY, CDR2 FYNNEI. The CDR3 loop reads CATRGLAGLNEQFF. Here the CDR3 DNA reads TGTGCCACAAGGGGGCTAGCGGGTTTAAATGAGCAGTTCTTC.

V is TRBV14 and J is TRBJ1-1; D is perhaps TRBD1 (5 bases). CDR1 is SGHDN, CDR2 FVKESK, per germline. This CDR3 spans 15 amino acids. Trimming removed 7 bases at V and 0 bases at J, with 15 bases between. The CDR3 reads CASTPTVRLNTEAFF. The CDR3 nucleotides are TGTGCCAGCACCCCGACAGTGAGATTGAACACTGAAGCTTTCTTT. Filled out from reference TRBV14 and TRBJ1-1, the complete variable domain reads EAGVTQFPSHSVIEKGQTVTLRCDPISGHDNLYWYRRVMGKEIKFLLHFVKESKQDESGMPNNRFLAERTGGTYSTLKVQPAELEDSGVYFCASTPTVRLNTEAFFGQGTRLTVV.

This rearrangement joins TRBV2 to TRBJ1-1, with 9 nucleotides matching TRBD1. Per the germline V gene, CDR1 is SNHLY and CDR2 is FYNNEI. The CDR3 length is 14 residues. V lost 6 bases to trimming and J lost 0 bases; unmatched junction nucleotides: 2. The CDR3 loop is CASSYRGLNTEAFF. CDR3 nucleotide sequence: TGTGCCAGCAGCTACAGGGGGCTGAACACTGAAGCTTTCTTT.

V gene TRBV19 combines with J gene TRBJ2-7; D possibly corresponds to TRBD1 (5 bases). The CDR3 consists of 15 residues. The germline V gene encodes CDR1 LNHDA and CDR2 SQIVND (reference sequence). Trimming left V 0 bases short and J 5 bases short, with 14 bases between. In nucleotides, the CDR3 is TGTGCCAGTAGTATAGAGTGGCAGGGTAGCCACGAGCAGTACTTC. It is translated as CASSIEWQGSHEQYF.

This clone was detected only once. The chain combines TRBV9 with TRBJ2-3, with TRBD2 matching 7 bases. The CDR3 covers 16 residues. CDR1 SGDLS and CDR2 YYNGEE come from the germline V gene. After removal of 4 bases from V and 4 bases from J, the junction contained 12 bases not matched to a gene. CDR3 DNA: TGTGCCAGCAGCCCCTGGGGCGGCGGGAGTGCAGATACGCAGTATTTT. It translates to CASSPWGGGSADTQYF.

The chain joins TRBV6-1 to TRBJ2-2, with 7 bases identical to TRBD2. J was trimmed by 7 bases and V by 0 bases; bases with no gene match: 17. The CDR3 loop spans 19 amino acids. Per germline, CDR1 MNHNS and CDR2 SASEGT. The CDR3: CASSEAIGASGLLVGELFF. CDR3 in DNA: TGTGCCAGCAGTGAAGCGATAGGGGCTAGCGGATTGTTGGTCGGGGAGCTGTTTTTT.

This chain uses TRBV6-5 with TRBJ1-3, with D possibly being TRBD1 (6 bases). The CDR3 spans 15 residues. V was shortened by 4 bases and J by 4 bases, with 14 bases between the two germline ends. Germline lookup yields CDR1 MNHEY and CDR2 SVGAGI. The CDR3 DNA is TGTGCCAGCAGTTCTAATCCCAGGGGCGGAAACACCATATATTTT. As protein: CASSSNPRGGNTIYF.

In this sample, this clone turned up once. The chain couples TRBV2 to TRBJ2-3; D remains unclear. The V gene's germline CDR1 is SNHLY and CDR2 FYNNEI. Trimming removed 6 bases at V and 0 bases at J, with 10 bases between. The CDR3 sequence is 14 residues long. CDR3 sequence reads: CASSPRQSTDTQYF. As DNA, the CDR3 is TGTGCCAGCAGCCCCCGACAAAGCACAGATACGCAGTATTTT.

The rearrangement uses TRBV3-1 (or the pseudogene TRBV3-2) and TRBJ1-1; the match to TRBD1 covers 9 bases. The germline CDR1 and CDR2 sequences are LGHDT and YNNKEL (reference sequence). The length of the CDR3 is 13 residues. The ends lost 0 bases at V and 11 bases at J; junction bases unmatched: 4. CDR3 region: CASSQDHRGHAFF. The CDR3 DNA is TGTGCCAGCAGCCAAGACCACAGGGGGCACGCTTTCTTT.

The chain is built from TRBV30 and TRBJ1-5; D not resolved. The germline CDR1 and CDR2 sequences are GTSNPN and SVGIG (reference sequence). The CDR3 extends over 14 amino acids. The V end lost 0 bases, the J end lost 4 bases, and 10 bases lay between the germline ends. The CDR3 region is CAWSVPGDNQPQHF. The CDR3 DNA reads TGTGCCTGGAGTGTACCAGGCGATAATCAGCCCCAGCATTTT.

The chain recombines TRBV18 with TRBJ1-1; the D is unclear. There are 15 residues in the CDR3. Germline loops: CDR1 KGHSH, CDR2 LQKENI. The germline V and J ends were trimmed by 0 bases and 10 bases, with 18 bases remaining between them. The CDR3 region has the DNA TGTGCCAGCTCACCACCGAATTGGGGTCGGACTACAGCTTTCTTT. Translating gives CASSPPNWGRTTAFF.

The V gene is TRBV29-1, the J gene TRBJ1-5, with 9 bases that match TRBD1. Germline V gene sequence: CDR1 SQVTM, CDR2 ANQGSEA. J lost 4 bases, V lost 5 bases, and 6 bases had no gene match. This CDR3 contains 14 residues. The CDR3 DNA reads TGCAGCGTTAGAGTCGGGACAGGGAATCAGCCCCAGCATTTT. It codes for CSVRVGTGNQPQHF.

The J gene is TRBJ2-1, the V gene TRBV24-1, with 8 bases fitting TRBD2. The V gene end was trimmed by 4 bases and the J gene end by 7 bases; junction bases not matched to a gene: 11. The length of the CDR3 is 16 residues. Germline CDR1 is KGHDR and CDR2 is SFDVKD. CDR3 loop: CATSESGGGRGNEQFF. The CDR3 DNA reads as TGTGCCACCAGTGAGTCCGGGGGGGGGCGAGGTAATGAGCAGTTCTTC.

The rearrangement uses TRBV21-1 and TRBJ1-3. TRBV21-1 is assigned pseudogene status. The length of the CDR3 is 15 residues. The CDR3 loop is CASSKAWVRGNTIYF. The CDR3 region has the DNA TGTGCCAGCAGCAAAGCCTGGGTTCGTGGAAACACCATATATTTT.

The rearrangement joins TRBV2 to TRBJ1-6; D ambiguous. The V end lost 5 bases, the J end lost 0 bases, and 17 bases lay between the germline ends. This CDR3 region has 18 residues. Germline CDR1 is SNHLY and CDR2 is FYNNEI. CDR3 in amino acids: CASSFPGQWSSYNSPLHF. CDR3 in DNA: TGTGCCAGCAGTTTCCCCGGGCAATGGAGCTCCTATAATTCACCCCTCCACTTT.

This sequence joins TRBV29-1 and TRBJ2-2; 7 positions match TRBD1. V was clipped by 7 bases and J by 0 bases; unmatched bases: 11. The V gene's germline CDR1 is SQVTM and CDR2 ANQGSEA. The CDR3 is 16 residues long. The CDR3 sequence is CSALRPGTANTGELFF. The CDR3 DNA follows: TGCAGCGCTCTGCGTCCCGGGACAGCGAACACCGGGGAGCTGTTTTTT.